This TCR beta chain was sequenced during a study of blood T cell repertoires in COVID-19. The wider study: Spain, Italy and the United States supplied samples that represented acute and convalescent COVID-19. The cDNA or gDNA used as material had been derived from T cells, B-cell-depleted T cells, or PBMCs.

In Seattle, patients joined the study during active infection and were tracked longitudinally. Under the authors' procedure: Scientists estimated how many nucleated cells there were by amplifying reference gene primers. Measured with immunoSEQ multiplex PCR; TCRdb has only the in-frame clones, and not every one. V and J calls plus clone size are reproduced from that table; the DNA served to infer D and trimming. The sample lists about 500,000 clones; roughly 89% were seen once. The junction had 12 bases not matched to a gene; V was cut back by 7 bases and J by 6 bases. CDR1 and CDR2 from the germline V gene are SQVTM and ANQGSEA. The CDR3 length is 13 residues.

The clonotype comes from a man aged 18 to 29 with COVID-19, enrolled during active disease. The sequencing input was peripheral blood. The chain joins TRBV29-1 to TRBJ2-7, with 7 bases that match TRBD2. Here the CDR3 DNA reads TGCAGCGCCCTGCTGGCGGGAGCCCTCGAGCAGTACTTC. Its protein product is CSALLAGALEQYF.